The subject of this entry is one T cell receptor beta chain. J gave up 3 bases and V 4 bases, and 7 bases lay outside the gene matches. Germline V gives CDR1 SGHRS, CDR2 YFSETQ. CDR3 length: 16 residues. Per the original data handling: Reference gene primer amplification yielded estimated nucleated cell counts. Generated by immunoSEQ multiplex PCR, the TCRdb table keeps only in-frame clones and is missing some. That table gives V, J and clone size, and the DNA gave D and trimming. The sample records some 320,000 clones, about 89% being singletons. The sample comes from a study of blood T cell repertoires in COVID-19. Overall study: The United States, Italy and Spain were the sources of the acute and convalescent COVID-19 samples. Sources were T cells, B-cell-depleted T cells, or PBMCs; the material itself was cDNA or gDNA.

Sequencing used peripheral blood. This TCR was recovered from a woman in her forties or fifties who had recovered from COVID-19. This sequence joins TRBV5-1 and TRBJ2-2; TRBD2 matches 9 bases. CDR3 region: CASSPRTSAYTGELFF. Written as DNA, the CDR3 is TGCGCCAGCAGCCCCCGGACTAGCGCGTACACCGGGGAGCTGTTTTTT.